The clone carrying this T cell receptor (beta chain) was observed a handful of times. The data were produced by immunoSEQ multiplex PCR, yet TCRdb's version contains in-frame clones alone and is incomplete. The repertoire holds 110,000 to 150,000 clones, with around 81% as singletons. This sample was included in a study of blood T cell repertoires in COVID-19. The CDR3 is made up of 15 amino acids. Germline CDR1 SGHRS, CDR2 YFSETQ. The trim removed 2 bases at V and 8 bases at J, leaving 3 bases unmatched. The chain uses TRBV5-1 and TRBJ2-1, with 14 bases fitting TRBD2. The sample taken for sequencing was peripheral blood. The origin of this receptor is a human donor in a cohort sampled during active COVID-19. CDR3 sequence (DNA): TGCGCCAGCAGCTTCGGGACTAGCGGGAGCTATGAGCAGTTCTTC. It codes for CASSFGTSGSYEQFF. The whole variable domain, remainder taken from reference TRBV5-1 and TRBJ2-1, is KAGVTQTPRYLIKTRGQQVTLSCSPISGHRSVSWYQQTPGQGLQFLFEYFSETQRNKGNFPGRFSGRQFSNSRSEMNVSTLELGDSALYLCASSFGTSGSYEQFFGPGTRLTVL.